This entry is about one T cell receptor beta chain. One end of the junction is discordant with germline, which a read error may explain. Sequenced by immunoSEQ multiplex PCR; TCRdb stores in-frame clones only, minus some. This table has hundreds of thousands of clones, 70% to 80% appearing once. Germline values: CDR1 DFQATT, CDR2 SNEGSKA (reference sequence). This CDR3 spans 11 amino acids. The record originates from a study of shared T cell receptors in the human thymus. These data also featured in a second study, about human thymus T cells. Turning to that study: The study used thymus tissue resected during corrective heart surgery. Apparent skewing of V and J gene usage characterized both thymic and blood repertoires. Reports from related research described highly overlapping thymic repertoires among unrelated individuals.

This sequence joins TRBV20-1 and TRBJ2-7; D ambiguous. The receptor was derived from a boy in the first two years of life with a congenital heart defect. Material: thymocytes. The CDR3 nucleotides are TGCAGTGCTGATCCGGGTCCGCGGTCTCAATTC. This sequence encodes CSADPGPRSQF.